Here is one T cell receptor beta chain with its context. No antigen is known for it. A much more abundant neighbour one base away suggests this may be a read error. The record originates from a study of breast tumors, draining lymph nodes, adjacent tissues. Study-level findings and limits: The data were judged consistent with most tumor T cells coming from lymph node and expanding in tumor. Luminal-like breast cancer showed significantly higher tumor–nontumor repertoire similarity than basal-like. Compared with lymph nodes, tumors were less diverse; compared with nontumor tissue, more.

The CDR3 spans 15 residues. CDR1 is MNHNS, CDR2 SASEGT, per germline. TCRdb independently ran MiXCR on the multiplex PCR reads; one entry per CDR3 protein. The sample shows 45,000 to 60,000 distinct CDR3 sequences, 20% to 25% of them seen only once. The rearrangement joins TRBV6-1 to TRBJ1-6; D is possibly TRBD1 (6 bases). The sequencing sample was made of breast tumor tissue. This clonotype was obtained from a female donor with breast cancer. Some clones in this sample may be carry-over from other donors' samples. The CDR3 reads CAGSELGGGNSPLHF. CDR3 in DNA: TGTGCCGGCAGTGAGTTAGGGGGAGGGAATTCACCCCTCCACTTT.